The next 23 T cell receptor beta chains were all read from a single sample in a study of neurological immune-mediated disorders. Time point meaning: technical triplicate 1. TCRdb re-called the 5' RACE reads with MiXCR, one entry per CDR3 protein. The sample consists of some 38,000 distinct CDR3 sequences, roughly 10% of them appearing once. The source material was PBMCs. The receptors shown here come from a man between 60 and 75 years old with HTLV-1-associated myelopathy (HAM/TSP).

Comment on this clonotype: A much more abundant neighbour one base away suggests this may be a read error. This sequence joins TRBV27 and TRBJ2-3; possibly TRBD2 for D (6 bases). In germline, CDR1 is MNHEY, CDR2 SMNVEV (reference sequence). The length of the CDR3 is 15 residues. The CDR3 DNA follows: TGTGCCAACAGTTTATCAGGACGGGGGACAGATACGCAGTATTTT. Its protein is CANSLSGRGTDTQYF.

This clonotype has at least ten counts. This rearrangement joins TRBV5-5 to TRBJ1-2; D not resolved. Germline V gives CDR1 SGHKS, CDR2 YYEKEE (reference sequence). Trimming took off 0 bases at V and 7 bases at J, with 13 bases between the two ends. CDR3 length: 14 residues. CDR3 bases: TGTGCCAGCAGCTTGGGTGCGGAGCCCCTTGGCTACACCTTC. Amino acids: CASSLGAEPLGYTF.

This clonotype showed up many times. The V call is TRBV5-1, the J call TRBJ2-1, with D perhaps being TRBD1 or TRBD2 (5 bases each). V lost 1 base, J lost 0 bases, and 8 bases lay in between. The germline V gene has CDR1 SGHRS and CDR2 YFSETQ. This CDR3 contains 15 residues. The chain's CDR3 is CASSLMGDSYNEQFF. CDR3 DNA sequence: TGCGCCAGCAGCTTGATGGGGGACTCCTACAATGAGCAGTTCTTC.

In this sample, this clonotype turned up many times. The V and J genes are TRBV9 and TRBJ2-7, with a possible D match to TRBD1 (6 bases). This CDR3 is 15 amino acids long. The V and J ends lost 0 bases and 2 bases respectively, with 12 bases between them. Per the germline V gene, CDR1 is SGDLS and CDR2 is YYNGEE. CDR3 nucleotides: TGTGCCAGCAGCGTAGGCCAGGGGACAACCTACGAGCAGTACTTC. Protein sequence: CASSVGQGTTYEQYF.

This clonotype appeared many times. The chain combines TRBV5-1 with TRBJ2-6; TRBD1 might be the D (5 bases). The CDR3 is 18 amino acids. Germline CDR1 SGHRS, CDR2 YFSETQ. Trimming left V 2 bases short and J 0 bases short, with 15 bases between. In DNA, the CDR3 is TGCGCCAGCAGCTTTATGTTCCAGGGATACTCTGGGGCCAACGTCCTGACTTTC. Protein product: CASSFMFQGYSGANVLTF.

This clonotype was detected many times. The chain has TRBV5-1 and TRBJ2-7, with a possible D match to TRBD2 (6 bases). The CDR3 runs to 14 residues. In germline, CDR1 is SGHRS, CDR2 YFSETQ. V lost 4 bases to trimming and J lost 0 bases, with 11 bases between them. In nucleotides, the CDR3 is TGCGCCAGCAGCGCGGAGGGGATCTCCTACGAGCAGTACTTC. Protein product: CASSAEGISYEQYF.

This clonotype was picked up many times. The chain joins TRBV20-1 to TRBJ2-3, with TRBD2 matching 14 bases. Germline assignment: CDR1 DFQATT and CDR2 SNEGSKA (reference sequence). Germline trimming cut 7 bases from V and 4 bases from J; bases unmatched to any gene: 10. This CDR3 is 16 amino acids long. The CDR3 here is CSGSVGLAGAADTQYF. The CDR3 coding sequence is TGCAGTGGCTCCGTGGGACTAGCGGGAGCGGCAGATACGCAGTATTTT.

The J gene is TRBJ2-7, the V gene TRBV18; possible D gene TRBD1, 6 bases. Between the trimmed V and J ends, which lost 0 bases and 3 bases, there was a span of 9 bases. CDR3 length equals 14 residues. CDR1 and CDR2 from the germline V gene are KGHSH and LQKENI. The CDR3 region has the DNA TGTGCCAGCTCACCACCGAACAGGGACTACGAGCAGTACTTC. Translating gives CASSPPNRDYEQYF.

The chain has TRBV11-2 and TRBJ1-1; unclear D gene. V lost 5 bases to trimming and J lost 10 bases, with 14 bases between them. Germline lookup yields CDR1 SGHAT and CDR2 FQNNGV. The CDR3 consists of 12 residues. DNA of the CDR3: TGTGCCAGCAGCAACGGTGCAGTAGGAGCTTTCTTT. Its translation: CASSNGAVGAFF.

As DNA, the CDR3 is TGTGCCAGCAGTGCACCAGGGACAGGGACTGGAAACACCATATATTTT. It specifies CASSAPGTGTGNTIYF. The V and J genes are TRBV6-6 and TRBJ1-3; 9 nucleotides match TRBD1. This CDR3 has 16 amino acids. Germline lookup yields CDR1 MNHNY and CDR2 SVGAGI (reference sequence). With 5 bases clipped from V and 2 bases from J, the junction kept 7 bases outside the gene matches.

This clonotype was seen many times. The chain carries TRBV20-1 and TRBJ1-2; D may be TRBD1 (6 bases). Trimming removed 1 base from V and 3 bases from J, with 12 bases in between. CDR3 size: 14 residues. The germline V gene encodes CDR1 DFQATT and CDR2 SNEGSKA (reference sequence). The CDR3 nucleotides are TGCAGTGCTAGAGCCCCGGACAGCTACTATGGCTACACCTTC. Its translation is CSARAPDSYYGYTF.

This clonotype was seen ten or more times. The chain links TRBV5-1 to TRBJ1-1, with a tentative D call TRBD1 (5 bases). V lost 5 bases to trimming and J lost 6 bases, with 17 bases between them. Per germline, CDR1 SGHRS and CDR2 YFSETQ. The CDR3 length is 14 residues. DNA of the CDR3: TGCGCCAGCAGAGTATCAGGGACGTCGGCTGAAGCTTTCTTT. This sequence encodes CASRVSGTSAEAFF.

This clonotype was observed at least ten times. The chain couples TRBV5-5 to TRBJ1-1; D is unresolved. CDR1 and CDR2 from the germline V gene are SGHKS and YYEKEE (reference sequence). V was shortened by 2 bases and J by 2 bases, with 7 bases between the two germline ends. The CDR3 has 13 residues. CDR3 region: CASSFERNTEAFF. The CDR3 nucleotides are TGTGCCAGCAGCTTTGAGCGAAACACTGAAGCTTTCTTT.

This clonotype was observed at least ten times. The chain has TRBV4-1 and TRBJ2-1, with 13 bases matching TRBD2. V lost 0 bases to trimming and J lost 4 bases; unmatched junction nucleotides: 3. In germline, CDR1 is MGHRA, CDR2 YSYEKL. The CDR3 spans 17 residues. CDR3 region: CASSQDTSGRGYNEQFF. Here the CDR3 DNA reads TGCGCCAGCAGCCAAGATACTAGCGGGAGGGGTTACAATGAGCAGTTCTTC.

This clonotype was seen many times. This chain uses TRBV20-1 with TRBJ2-7; perhaps TRBD2 as D (5 bases). The V gene lost 2 bases and the J gene lost 5 bases, with 7 bases spanning the gap. This CDR3 contains 11 residues. Germline CDR1 reads DFQATT; CDR2 reads SNEGSKA (reference sequence). The CDR3, as DNA: TGCAGTGCTAGATCGAGGGACGAGCAGTACTTC. As protein: CSARSRDEQYF.

Concerning this clonotype: This may stem from a read error, because a much larger clone lies one nucleotide away. The chain carries TRBV27 and TRBJ2-7; 8 bases map to TRBD1. CDR1 is MNHEY, CDR2 SMNVEV, per germline (reference sequence). The CDR3 length is 12 residues. The CDR3 DNA sequence: TGTGCCAGCAGCCAAACAGGGGGTAAGCAGAACTTC. This translates into CASSQTGGKQNF.

In this sample, this clonotype turned up many times. V gene TRBV12-3 or TRBV12-4 combines with J gene TRBJ1-5, with D possibly matching TRBD1 (5 bases). Trimming took 4 bases from V and 11 from J, leaving 15 bases between them. The CDR3 is made up of 13 amino acids. CDR3 sequence reads: CASSSTGLQSQHF. The DNA for the CDR3 is TGTGCCAGCAGTTCAACGGGACTCCAGTCCCAGCATTTT.

The genes are TRBV10-3 and TRBJ1-2, with 9 bases identical to TRBD1. There are 14 residues in the CDR3. V lost 2 bases and J lost 8; bases outside the gene matches: 6. Germline V gene data show CDR1 as ENHRY and CDR2 as SYGVKD. In nucleotides, the CDR3 is TGTGCCATCAGTGAGGAGGGGACAGGGCAAGGCTACACCTTC. Translating gives CAISEEGTGQGYTF.

In its sample, this clonotype was seen many times. V usage is TRBV3-1 and J usage is TRBJ2-1; 7 bases agree with TRBD1. V trimming: 3 bases; J trimming: 3 bases; junction bases outside the gene matches: 5. From germline, CDR1 is LGHDT and CDR2 YNNKEL (reference sequence). The CDR3 sequence is 15 residues long. The CDR3 is CASSHSGGGYNEQFF. The CDR3 region has the DNA TGTGCCAGCAGCCATTCAGGGGGTGGCTACAATGAGCAGTTCTTC.

This clonotype was picked up many times. The CDR3 loop is CAISDPLAGGGGKNIQYF. In DNA, the CDR3 is TGTGCCATCAGTGACCCCCTAGCGGGAGGCGGCGGCAAAAACATTCAGTACTTC. The chain uses TRBV10-3 and TRBJ2-4; 11 nucleotides agree with TRBD2. Germline assignment: CDR1 ENHRY and CDR2 SYGVKD. The V segment lost 3 bases and the J segment 3 bases; nucleotides outside the gene matches: 10. There are 18 residues in the CDR3.

This clonotype was recorded at least ten times. This chain joins TRBV20-1 and TRBJ2-1; D is unclear. The germline V and J ends were trimmed by 3 bases and 7 bases, with 7 bases remaining between them. The germline V gene has CDR1 DFQATT and CDR2 SNEGSKA (reference sequence). The CDR3 extends over 11 amino acids. The CDR3 DNA follows: TGCAGTGCTAGTCCTCTAAATGAGCAGTTCTTC. This gives the protein CSASPLNEQFF.

This clonotype showed up many times. V gene TRBV7-9 combines with J gene TRBJ1-6; 7 positions match TRBD1. The germline V gene has CDR1 SEHNR and CDR2 FQNEAQ (reference sequence). V dropped 2 bases and J dropped 11; count of bases not matched to a gene: 9. The CDR3 covers 15 residues. The CDR3 sequence: CASSLSGQDVTPLHF. DNA for the CDR3: TGTGCCAGCAGCTTATCAGGACAGGATGTGACACCCCTCCACTTT. Drawing the rest from reference TRBV7-9 and TRBJ1-6, the complete variable domain is DTGVSQNPRHKITKRGQNVTFRCDPISEHNRLYWYRQTLGQGPEFLTYFQNEAQLEKSRLLSDRFSAERPKGSFSTLEIQRTEQGDSAMYLCASSLSGQDVTPLHFGNGTRLTVT.

This clonotype came up many times. V usage is TRBV21-1 and J usage is TRBJ1-1. TRBV21-1 is noted as a pseudogene. This CDR3 is 11 amino acids long. The CDR3 protein is CASIKISEAFF. The CDR3 region has the DNA TGTGCCAGCATCAAAATATCTGAAGCTTTCTTT.